A single T cell receptor beta chain is shown here with its context. Its specificity is unknown. This specimen comes from a study of a mutant IDH1 vaccine in newly diagnosed glioma. About the research overall: Eight vaccinations were given in weeks 1, 3, 5, 7, 11, 15, 19 and 23.

Generated by immunoSEQ multiplex PCR, the TCRdb table keeps only in-frame clones and is missing some. The data show around 25,000 clones, around 73% seen once. Time point indicated: week 11, during vaccination. Mutant IDH1 20-mer peptide, at 300 ug, made up each vaccine dose, with topical imiquimod. Donors had new WHO grade 3 or 4 IDH1-mutant, ATRX-lost astrocytomas. Trimming removed 4 bases at V and 5 bases at J, with 15 bases between. This CDR3 has 13 amino acids. Germline assignment: CDR1 SQVTM and CDR2 ANQGSEA. V usage is TRBV29-1 and J usage is TRBJ2-7; a weak D match, TRBD1 (5 bases). This material consisted of PBMCs, taken from a glioma patient whose treatment included an IDH1 peptide vaccine. The receptor comes from a woman younger than 35 with glioma. CDR3 nucleotides: TGCAGCGTTGTGTTTCAGGGCTGGCACGAGCAGTACTTC. Its protein is CSVVFQGWHEQYF.